These 2 T cell receptor beta chains were all obtained from the same sample, sequenced in a study of CD8 T cells in Susac syndrome. An input of roughly 0.45 to 1 ug of RNA was subjected to reverse transcription using random hexamers. MiXCR, run by TCRdb on the immunoSEQ multiplex PCR reads, gives a single entry per CDR3 protein. The data contain 190,000 or so distinct CDR3 sequences, roughly 96% of them singletons. Sequenced input: CD4+ T cells from PBMCs. These receptor sequences come from a human donor with multiple sclerosis.

The chain combines TRBV20-1 with TRBJ1-2, with 8 bases matching TRBD1. This CDR3 has 14 residues. Looked up from germline, CDR1 is DFQATT and CDR2 is SNEGSKA (reference sequence). Trimming removed 6 bases from V and 4 bases from J; junction bases left unmatched: 10. CDR3 sequence (DNA): TGCAGTGCCCAAGGGGACAGGACGATCTATGGCTACACCTTC. Translation: CSAQGDRTIYGYTF.

This chain uses TRBV20-1 with TRBJ2-7; D is possibly TRBD1 or TRBD2 (5 bases each). Germline CDR1 and CDR2: DFQATT and SNEGSKA (reference sequence). CDR3 length: 14 amino acids. V shed 3 bases and J shed 2 bases, with 14 bases lying between them. The CDR3 loop is CSASSRGSPYEQYF. The CDR3, as DNA: TGCAGTGCTAGTTCCCGGGGCAGTCCCTACGAGCAGTACTTC.